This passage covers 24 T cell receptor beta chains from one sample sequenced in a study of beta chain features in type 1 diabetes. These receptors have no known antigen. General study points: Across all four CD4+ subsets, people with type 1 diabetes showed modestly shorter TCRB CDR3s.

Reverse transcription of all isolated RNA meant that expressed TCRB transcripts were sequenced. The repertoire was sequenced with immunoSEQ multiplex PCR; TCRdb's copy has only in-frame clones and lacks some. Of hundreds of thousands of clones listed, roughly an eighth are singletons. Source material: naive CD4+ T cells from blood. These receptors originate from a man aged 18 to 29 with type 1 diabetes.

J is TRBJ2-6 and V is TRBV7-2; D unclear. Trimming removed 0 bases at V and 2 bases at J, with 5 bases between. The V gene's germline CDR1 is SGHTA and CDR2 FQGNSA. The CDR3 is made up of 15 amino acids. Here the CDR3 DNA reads TGTGCCAGCAGCTTAGCTGGGGCTGGGGCCAACGTCCTGACTTTC. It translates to CASSLAGAGANVLTF.

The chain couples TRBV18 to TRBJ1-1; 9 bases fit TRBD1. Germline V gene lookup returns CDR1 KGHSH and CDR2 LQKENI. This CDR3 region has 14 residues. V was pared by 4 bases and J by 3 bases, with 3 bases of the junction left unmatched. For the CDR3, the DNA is TGTGCCAGCTCACGGGGACAGGGTGACACTGAAGCTTTCTTT. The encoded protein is CASSRGQGDTEAFF.

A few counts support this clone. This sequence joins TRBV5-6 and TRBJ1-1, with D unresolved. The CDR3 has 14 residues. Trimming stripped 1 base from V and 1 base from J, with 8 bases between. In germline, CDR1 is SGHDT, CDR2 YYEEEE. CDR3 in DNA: TGTGCCAGCAGCTTGAGTCTGACGAACACTGAAGCTTTCTTT. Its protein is CASSLSLTNTEAFF.

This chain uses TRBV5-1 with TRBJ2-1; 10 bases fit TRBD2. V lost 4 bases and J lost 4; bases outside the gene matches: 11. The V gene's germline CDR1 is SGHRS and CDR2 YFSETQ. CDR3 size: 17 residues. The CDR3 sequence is CASSTLPGLADYNEQFF. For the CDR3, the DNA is TGCGCCAGCAGCACATTACCCGGACTAGCGGATTACAATGAGCAGTTCTTC.

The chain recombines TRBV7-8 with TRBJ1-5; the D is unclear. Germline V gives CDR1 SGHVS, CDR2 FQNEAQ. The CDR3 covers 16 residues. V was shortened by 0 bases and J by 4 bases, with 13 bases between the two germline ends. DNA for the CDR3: TGTGCCAGCAGCTTAGCGAACCAGGAGATGAATCAGCCCCAGCATTTT. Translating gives CASSLANQEMNQPQHF.

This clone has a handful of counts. For the CDR3, the DNA is TGTGCCAGCAGTGTCGGGGAGGGGCATCAGCCCCAGCATTTT. Translated, it gives CASSVGEGHQPQHF. The chain combines TRBV2 with TRBJ1-5; the D gene is possibly TRBD1 (5 bases). Germline V gives CDR1 SNHLY, CDR2 FYNNEI. The CDR3 has 14 amino acids. Deletions cut 4 bases from V and 5 bases from J, with 12 bases between.

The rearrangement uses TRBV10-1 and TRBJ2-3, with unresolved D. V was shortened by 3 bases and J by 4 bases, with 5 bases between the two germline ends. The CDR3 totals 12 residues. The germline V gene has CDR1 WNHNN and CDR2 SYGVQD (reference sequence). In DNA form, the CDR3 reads TGCGCCAGCAGTGATCCCGCAGATACGCAGTATTTT. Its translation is CASSDPADTQYF.

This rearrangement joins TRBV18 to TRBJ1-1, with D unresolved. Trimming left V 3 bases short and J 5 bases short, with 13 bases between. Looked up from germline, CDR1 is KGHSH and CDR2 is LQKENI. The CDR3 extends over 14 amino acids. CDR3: CASSPFMDETEAFF. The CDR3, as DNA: TGTGCCAGCTCACCCTTCATGGATGAGACTGAAGCTTTCTTT. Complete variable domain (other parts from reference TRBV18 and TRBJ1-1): NAGVMQNPRHLVRRRGQEARLRCSPMKGHSHVYWYRQLPEEGLKFMVYLQKENIIDESGMPKERFSAEFPKEGPSILRIQQVVRGDSAAYFCASSPFMDETEAFFGQGTRLTVV.

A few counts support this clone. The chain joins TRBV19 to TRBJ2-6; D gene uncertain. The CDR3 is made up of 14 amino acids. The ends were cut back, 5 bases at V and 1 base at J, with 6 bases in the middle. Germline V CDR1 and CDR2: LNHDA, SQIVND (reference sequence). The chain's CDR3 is CASSPLSGANVLTF. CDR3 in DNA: TGTGCCAGTAGTCCTTTGTCTGGGGCCAACGTCCTGACTTTC.

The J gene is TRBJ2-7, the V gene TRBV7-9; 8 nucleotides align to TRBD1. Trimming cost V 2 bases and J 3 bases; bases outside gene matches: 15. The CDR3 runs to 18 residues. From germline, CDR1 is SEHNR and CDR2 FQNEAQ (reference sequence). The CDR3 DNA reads TGTGCCAGCAGCTTAACACGGCAGGGGGCGCGGGGCGACTACGAGCAGTACTTC. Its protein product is CASSLTRQGARGDYEQYF. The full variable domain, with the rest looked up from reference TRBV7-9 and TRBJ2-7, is DTGVSQNPRHKITKRGQNVTFRCDPISEHNRLYWYRQTLGQGPEFLTYFQNEAQLEKSRLLSDRFSAERPKGSFSTLEIQRTEQGDSAMYLCASSLTRQGARGDYEQYFGPGTRLTVT.

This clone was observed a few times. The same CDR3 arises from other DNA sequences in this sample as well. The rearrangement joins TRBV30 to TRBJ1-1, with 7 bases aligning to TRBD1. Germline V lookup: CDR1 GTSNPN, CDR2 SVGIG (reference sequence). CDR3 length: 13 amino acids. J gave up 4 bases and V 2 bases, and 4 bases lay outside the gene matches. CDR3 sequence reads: CAWSTGVGTEAFF. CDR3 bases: TGTGCCTGGAGTACAGGGGTCGGCACTGAAGCTTTCTTT.

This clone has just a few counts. The CDR3 nucleotides read TGCGCCAGCAGTGACAGAAAGGGTGCCGATGGCTACACCTTC. It is translated as CASSDRKGADGYTF. V and J are TRBV10-2 and TRBJ1-2; D is unclear. The CDR3 is 14 residues long. Germline lookup yields CDR1 WSHSY and CDR2 SAAADI. V was shortened by 3 bases and J by 6 bases, with 14 bases between the two germline ends.

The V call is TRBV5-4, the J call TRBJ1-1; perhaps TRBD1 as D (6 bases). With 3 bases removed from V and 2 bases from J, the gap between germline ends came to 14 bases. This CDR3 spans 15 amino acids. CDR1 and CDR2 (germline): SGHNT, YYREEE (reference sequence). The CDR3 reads CASSYSTGYNTEAFF. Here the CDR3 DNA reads TGTGCCAGCAGCTATAGTACAGGGTATAACACTGAAGCTTTCTTT. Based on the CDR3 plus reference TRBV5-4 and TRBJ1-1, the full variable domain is ETGVTQSPTHLIKTRGQQVTLRCSSQSGHNTVSWYQQALGQGPQFIFQYYREEENGRGNFPPRFSGLQFPNYSSELNVNALELDDSALYLCASSYSTGYNTEAFFGQGTRLTVV.

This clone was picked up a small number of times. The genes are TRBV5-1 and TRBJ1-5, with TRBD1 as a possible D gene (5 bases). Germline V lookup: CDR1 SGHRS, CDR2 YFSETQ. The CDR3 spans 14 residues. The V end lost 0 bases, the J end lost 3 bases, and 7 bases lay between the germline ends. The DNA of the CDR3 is TGCGCCAGCAGCTTGGAAGGGACCAATCAGCCCCAGCATTTT. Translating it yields CASSLEGTNQPQHF.

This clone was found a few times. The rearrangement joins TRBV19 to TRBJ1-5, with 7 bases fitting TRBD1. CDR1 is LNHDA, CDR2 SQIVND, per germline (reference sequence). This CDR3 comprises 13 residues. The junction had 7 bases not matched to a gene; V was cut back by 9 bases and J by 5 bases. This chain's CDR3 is CASGDRDYQPQHF. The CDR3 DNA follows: TGTGCCAGCGGCGACAGGGACTATCAGCCCCAGCATTTT.

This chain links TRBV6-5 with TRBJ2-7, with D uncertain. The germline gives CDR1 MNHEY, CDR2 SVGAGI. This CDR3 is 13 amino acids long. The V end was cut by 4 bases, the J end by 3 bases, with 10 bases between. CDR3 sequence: CASSFTRGYEQYF. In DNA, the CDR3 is TGTGCCAGCAGTTTCACCAGAGGCTACGAGCAGTACTTC.

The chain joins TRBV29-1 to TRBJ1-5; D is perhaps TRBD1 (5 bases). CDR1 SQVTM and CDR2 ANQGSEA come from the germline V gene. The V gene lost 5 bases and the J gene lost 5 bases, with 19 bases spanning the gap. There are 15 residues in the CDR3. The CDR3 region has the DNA TGCAGCGTTAGCTCTACAGGTGAGGCCTATCAGCCCCAGCATTTT. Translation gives CSVSSTGEAYQPQHF.

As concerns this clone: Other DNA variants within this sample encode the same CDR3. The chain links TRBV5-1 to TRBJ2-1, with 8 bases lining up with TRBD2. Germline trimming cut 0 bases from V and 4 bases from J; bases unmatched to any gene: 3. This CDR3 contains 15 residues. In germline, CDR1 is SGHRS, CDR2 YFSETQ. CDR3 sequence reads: CASSLGGGQYNEQFF. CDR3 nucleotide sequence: TGCGCCAGCAGCTTGGGCGGGGGGCAATACAATGAGCAGTTCTTC.

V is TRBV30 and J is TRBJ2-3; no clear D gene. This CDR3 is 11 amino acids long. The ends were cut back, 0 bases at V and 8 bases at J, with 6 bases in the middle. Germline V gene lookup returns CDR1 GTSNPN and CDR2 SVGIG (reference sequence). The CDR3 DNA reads TGTGCCTGGAGTGTAGAAGTTACGCAGTATTTT. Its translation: CAWSVEVTQYF.

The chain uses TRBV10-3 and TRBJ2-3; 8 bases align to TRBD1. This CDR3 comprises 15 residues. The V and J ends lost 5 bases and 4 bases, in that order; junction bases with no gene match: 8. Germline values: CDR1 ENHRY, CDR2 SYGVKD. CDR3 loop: CAISYSGGAADTQYF. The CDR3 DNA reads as TGTGCCATCAGTTATTCAGGGGGCGCGGCAGATACGCAGTATTTT.

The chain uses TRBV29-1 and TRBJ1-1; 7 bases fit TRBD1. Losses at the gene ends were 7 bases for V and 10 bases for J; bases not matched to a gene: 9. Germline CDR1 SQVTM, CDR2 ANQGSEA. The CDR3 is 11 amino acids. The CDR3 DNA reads TGCAGCGCCAGGGACAGTCGCGCAGCTTTCTTT. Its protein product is CSARDSRAAFF.

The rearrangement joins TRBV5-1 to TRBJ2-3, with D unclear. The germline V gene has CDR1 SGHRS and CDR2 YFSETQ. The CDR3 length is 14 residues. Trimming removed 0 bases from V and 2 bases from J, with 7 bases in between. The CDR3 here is CASSLDPDTDTQYF. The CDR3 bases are TGCGCCAGCAGCTTGGATCCAGACACAGATACGCAGTATTTT.

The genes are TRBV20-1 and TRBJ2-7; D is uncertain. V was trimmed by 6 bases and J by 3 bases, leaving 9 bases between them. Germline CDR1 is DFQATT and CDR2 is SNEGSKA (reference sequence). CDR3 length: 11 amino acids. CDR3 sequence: CSAPSLYEQYF. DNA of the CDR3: TGCAGTGCCCCCTCCCTCTACGAGCAGTACTTC.

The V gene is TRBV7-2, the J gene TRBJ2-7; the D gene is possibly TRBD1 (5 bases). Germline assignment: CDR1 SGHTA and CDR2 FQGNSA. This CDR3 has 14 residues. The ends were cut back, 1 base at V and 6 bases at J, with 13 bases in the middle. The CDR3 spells CASSLVEQGIEQYF. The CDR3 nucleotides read TGTGCCAGCAGCTTAGTGGAGCAGGGTATCGAGCAGTACTTC.